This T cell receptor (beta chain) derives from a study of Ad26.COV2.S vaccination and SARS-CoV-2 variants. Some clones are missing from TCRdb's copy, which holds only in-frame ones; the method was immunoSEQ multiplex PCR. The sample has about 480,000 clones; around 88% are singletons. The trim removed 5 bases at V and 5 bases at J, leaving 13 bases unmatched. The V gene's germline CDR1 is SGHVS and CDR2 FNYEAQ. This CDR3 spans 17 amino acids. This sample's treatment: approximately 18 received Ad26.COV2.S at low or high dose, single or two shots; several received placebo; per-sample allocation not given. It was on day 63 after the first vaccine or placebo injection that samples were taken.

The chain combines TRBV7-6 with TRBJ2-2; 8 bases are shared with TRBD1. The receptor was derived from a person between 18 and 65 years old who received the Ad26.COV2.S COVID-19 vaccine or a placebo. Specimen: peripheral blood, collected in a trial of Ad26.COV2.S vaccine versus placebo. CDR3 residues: CASSDSPGQEITGELFF. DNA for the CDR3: TGTGCCAGCAGCGATTCTCCGGGACAGGAGATTACCGGGGAGCTGTTTTTT.